The rows below give T cell receptor beta chains drawn from one sample of a study of cytomegalovirus exposure and HLA in healthy donors. Sequenced by immunoSEQ multiplex PCR; TCRdb stores in-frame clones only, minus some. The sample lists approximately 71,000 clones, 72% occurring once. The source material was PBMCs. These receptor sequences come from a woman between 40 and 50 years old in good health and CMV-seropositive. The CDR3 runs from the conserved cysteine through the conserved F or W. The D gene is left open where the match is weak. The size field is filled for only some rows; it gives once, few, many or a size class.

- TRBD1 TRBJ2-7 TRBV19 CASSSTNRGQEQYF TGTGCCAGTAGTTCCACGAACAGGGGGCAAGAGCAGTACTTC
- - TRBJ2-7 TRBV12-5 CASGLTPSYEQYF TGTGCTAGTGGTTTGACGCCCAGTTACGAGCAGTACTTC
- TRBD2 TRBJ2-3 TRBV15 CATSRGTSGGADTQYF TGTGCCACCAGCAGAGGGACTAGCGGGGGGGCCGATACGCAGTATTTT
- - TRBJ1-1 TRBV14 CASSQLLSGALENTEAFF TGTGCCAGCAGCCAGCTCCTCTCAGGGGCTCTGGAGAACACTGAAGCTTTCTTT
- - TRBJ1-4 TRBV7-2 CASSLWGPNEKLFF TGTGCCAGCAGCTTGTGGGGCCCTAATGAAAAACTGTTTTTT
- - TRBJ2-1 TRBV7-9 CASAGIAYNEQFF TGTGCCAGCGCGGGAATTGCCTACAATGAGCAGTTCTTC
- - TRBJ1-1 TRBV6-1 CASSAAGPLTFF TGTGCCAGCAGTGCCGCGGGACCCTTAACTTTCTTT
- TRBD1 TRBJ1-1 TRBV19 CASSRQQGRGTEAFF TGTGCCAGTAGTAGACAACAGGGGCGGGGAACTGAAGCTTTCTTT
- TRBD2 TRBJ2-3 TRBV6-4 CASSDSQAGGPTDTQYF TGTGCCAGCAGTGACTCGCAAGCGGGGGGGCCAACAGATACGCAGTATTTT
- TRBD1 TRBJ2-5 TRBV19 CASSNDREETQYF TGTGCCAGTAGTAATGACAGGGAAGAGACCCAGTACTTC
- - TRBJ1-2 TRBV2 CASREVAYGYTF TGTGCCAGTCGAGAGGTGGCTTATGGCTACACCTTC
once TRBD2 TRBJ2-7 TRBV18 CASTSGGEQYF TGTGCCAGCACCAGCGGGGGCGAGCAGTACTTC
- TRBD1 TRBJ1-2 TRBV2 CARAGQGAKSNGYTF TGTGCCAGGGCGGGCCAGGGGGCGAAAAGTAATGGCTACACCTTC
few - TRBJ1-1 TRBV18 CASSPLLTKENTEAFF TGTGCCAGCTCACCTTTGTTGACAAAGGAAAACACTGAAGCTTTCTTT
- - TRBJ2-7 TRBV19 CASSNRVGGDEQYF TGTGCCAGTAGTAATAGAGTAGGAGGCGACGAGCAGTACTTC
- - TRBJ2-7 TRBV10-1 CASSLRTESREQYF TGCGCCAGCAGTCTACGGACAGAGAGCCGGGAGCAGTACTTC
- TRBD1 TRBJ1-2 TRBV4-1 CASSLGRDRDGYTF TGCGCCAGCAGCCTAGGCCGGGACAGGGATGGCTACACCTTC
- - TRBJ2-3 TRBV11-2 CASTLGDLENLGTDTQYF TGTGCCAGCACCCTAGGGGATCTAGAGAACCTTGGCACAGATACGCAGTATTTT
once - TRBJ2-4 TRBV5-1 CASSPRGGSKNIQYF TGCGCCAGCAGTCCCCGGGGAGGTTCCAAAAACATTCAGTACTTC
- - TRBJ1-5 TRBV4-2 CASSQDLRVNQPQHF TGTGCCAGCAGCCAAGATCTCAGGGTCAATCAGCCCCAGCATTTC
- TRBD2 TRBJ2-7 TRBV10-3 CAIRGTSGVVGEQYF TGTGCCATCAGGGGCACTAGCGGGGTGGTGGGTGAGCAGTACTTC
- - TRBJ1-3 TRBV27 CASMRGAGNTIYF TGTGCCAGCATGCGGGGAGCCGGAAACACCATATATTTT